This T cell receptor (beta chain) was retrieved from a study of blood T cell repertoires in COVID-19. Authors' data handling: Estimated nucleated cell counts came from reference gene primer amplification. The assay was immunoSEQ multiplex PCR, and TCRdb's table has in-frame clones only and misses some. Clonal size and the V and J genes are those of that table, whereas D and trimming came from the DNA. Of 100,000 to 150,000 clones listed, roughly 83% are singletons. CDR1 is LGHDT, CDR2 YNNKEL, per germline (reference sequence). The CDR3 runs 11 residues. The V end lost 1 base, the J end lost 8 bases, and 5 bases lay between the germline ends.

The sequence was obtained from a man aged 60-69 years with acute or convalescent COVID-19. Material for sequencing was peripheral blood. This rearrangement joins TRBV3-1 (or the pseudogene TRBV3-2) to TRBJ1-2, with D unclear. The CDR3 DNA is TGTGCCAGCAGCCAAGGTATGGGCTACACCTTC. Amino acid sequence: CASSQGMGYTF.